The clone carrying this TCR beta chain was seen once. Its target is not known. Per the germline V gene, CDR1 is SGHRS and CDR2 is YFSETQ. The CDR3 has 18 residues. V shed 0 bases and J 5 bases; nucleotides not matched to a gene: 11. These data originate in a study of Ad26.COV2.S vaccination and SARS-CoV-2 variants. Whole-study findings and limits: Quantification of TCR breadth and depth may have yielded underestimates of total T cell responses.

The table came from immunoSEQ multiplex PCR; TCRdb's copy has only in-frame clones and leaves some out. The sample has roughly 300,000 clones; around 89% are singletons. Treatment reported: roughly 20 received Ad26.COV2.S at low or high dose, single or two shots; roughly five received placebo; per-sample allocation not given. Vaccine and placebo recipients were sampled on day 63 after the first injection. An adult of 18-55 years in Boston served as donor. The material was peripheral blood, obtained in a trial of Ad26.COV2.S vaccine versus placebo. The V gene is TRBV5-1, the J gene TRBJ2-5; 12 positions agree with TRBD2. This TCR was recovered from a person between 18 and 59 years old who received the Ad26.COV2.S COVID-19 vaccine or a placebo. CDR3: CASSLGLAGVFRRETQYF. CDR3 nucleotides: TGCGCCAGCAGCTTGGGACTAGCGGGAGTCTTCCGGCGGGAGACCCAGTACTTC.